A single sample gave rise to the 8 T cell receptor beta chains below, sequenced in a study of cytomegalovirus exposure and HLA in healthy donors. 60 Vbeta and 13 Jbeta primers were used in PCR. Produced via immunoSEQ multiplex PCR; TCRdb's table is partial and in-frame only. The sample consists of around 150,000 clones, 75% to 90% of them appearing once. The material sequenced was PBMCs. Receptors were obtained from a woman under 30 in good health and CMV-seronegative.

The chain joins TRBV27 to TRBJ1-4; 9 positions match TRBD1. The junction had 8 bases not matched to a gene; V was cut back by 7 bases and J by 8 bases. CDR3 length equals 14 residues. Germline lookup yields CDR1 MNHEY and CDR2 SMNVEV (reference sequence). The CDR3 loop is CASTGTGTGEKLFF. The CDR3 region has the DNA TGTGCCAGCACGGGGACAGGGACAGGAGAAAAACTGTTTTTT.

This chain connects TRBV28 to TRBJ2-3, with TRBD1 matching over 8 bases. The ends lost 10 bases at V and 2 bases at J; junction bases unmatched: 11. The germline V gene encodes CDR1 MDHEN and CDR2 SYDVKM. This CDR3 is 15 amino acids long. This chain's CDR3 is CATARDRTFTDTQYF. The CDR3 DNA is TGTGCCACCGCTCGGGACAGGACCTTCACAGATACGCAGTATTTT.

The genes are TRBV19 and TRBJ2-2; the D gene is possibly TRBD1 (6 bases). Per germline, CDR1 LNHDA and CDR2 SQIVND (reference sequence). V lost 3 bases and J lost 5, with 7 bases in between. This CDR3 has 13 amino acids. DNA for the CDR3: TGTGCCAGTAGTATGGACAGAACCGGGGAGCTGTTTTTT. Residues: CASSMDRTGELFF.

The sample holds a few counts of this clone. This chain joins TRBV5-1 and TRBJ2-1; D unclear. This CDR3 is built from 12 residues. V lost 1 base and J 6 bases, leaving 5 bases between the germline ends. The germline V gene has CDR1 SGHRS and CDR2 YFSETQ. Written as DNA, the CDR3 is TGCGCCAGCAGCTTGTTCGGCAATGAGCAGTTCTTC. Its protein product is CASSLFGNEQFF.

This chain connects TRBV27 to TRBJ1-2; D is unresolved. The length of the CDR3 is 14 residues. The V gene lost 5 bases and the J gene lost 7 bases, with 17 bases spanning the gap. CDR1 and CDR2 (germline): MNHEY, SMNVEV (reference sequence). The CDR3 loop is CASSHNRGSPGYTF. The CDR3 coding sequence is TGTGCCAGCAGTCACAACCGCGGGTCTCCTGGCTACACCTTC.

This chain uses TRBV5-4 with TRBJ2-7; 7 bases are a match to TRBD1. This CDR3 comprises 14 residues. The germline CDR1 and CDR2 sequences are SGHNT and YYREEE (reference sequence). V was clipped by 3 bases and J by 2 bases; unmatched bases: 5. CDR3 coding DNA: TGTGCCAGCAGCTGGGGACAGTCCACCTACGAGCAGTACTTC. Protein: CASSWGQSTYEQYF.

The chain employs TRBV7-9 and TRBJ2-3, with 8 bases aligning to TRBD1. Trimming removed 3 bases from V and 0 bases from J; junction bases left unmatched: 5. Germline V lookup: CDR1 SEHNR, CDR2 FQNEAQ (reference sequence). The length of the CDR3 is 16 residues. The CDR3 sequence: CASSFPGGPSTDTQYF. As DNA, the CDR3 is TGTGCCAGCAGCTTTCCAGGGGGCCCTAGCACAGATACGCAGTATTTT.

J is TRBJ2-5 and V is TRBV5-1; the match to TRBD2 covers 8 bases. The V segment lost 6 bases and the J segment 3 bases; nucleotides outside the gene matches: 10. CDR1 SGHRS and CDR2 YFSETQ come from the germline V gene. The CDR3 length is 15 residues. The CDR3 spells CASKWVAGGKETQYF. The CDR3 region has the DNA TGCGCCAGCAAATGGGTGGCGGGAGGTAAAGAGACCCAGTACTTC.